The entry below gives a single T cell receptor beta chain sequence along with its context. This record comes from a study of cytomegalovirus exposure and HLA in healthy donors. Germline CDR1 is MDHEN and CDR2 is SYDVKM. This CDR3 has 16 residues. V dropped 6 bases and J dropped 0 bases, with 15 bases sitting between them. The PCR ran on 60 Vbeta and 13 Jbeta primers. This table comes from immunoSEQ multiplex PCR, and its TCRdb copy is limited to in-frame clones, with some not included. The sample includes fewer than 150,000 clones, over 70% of them seen just once. The gene calls are TRBV28 and TRBJ2-1; the D gene is possibly TRBD2 (6 bases). The specimen sequenced was PBMCs. This sequence originates from a man aged 35 to 55 in good health and CMV-seronegative. The chain's CDR3 is CASRRDSPSSYNEQFF. The CDR3 nucleotides read TGTGCCAGCAGACGGGACTCCCCGAGCTCCTACAATGAGCAGTTCTTC.